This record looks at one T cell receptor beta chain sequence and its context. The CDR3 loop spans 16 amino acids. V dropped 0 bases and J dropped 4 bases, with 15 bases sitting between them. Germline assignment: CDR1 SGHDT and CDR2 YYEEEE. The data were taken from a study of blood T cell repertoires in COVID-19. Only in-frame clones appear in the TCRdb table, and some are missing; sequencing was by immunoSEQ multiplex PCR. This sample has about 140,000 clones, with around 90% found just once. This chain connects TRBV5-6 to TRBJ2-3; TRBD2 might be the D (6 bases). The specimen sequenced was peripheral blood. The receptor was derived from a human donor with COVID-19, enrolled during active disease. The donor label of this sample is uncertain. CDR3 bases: TGTGCCAGCAGCTTGGTAATAGCGGTGACGGCAGATACGCAGTATTTT. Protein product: CASSLVIAVTADTQYF.